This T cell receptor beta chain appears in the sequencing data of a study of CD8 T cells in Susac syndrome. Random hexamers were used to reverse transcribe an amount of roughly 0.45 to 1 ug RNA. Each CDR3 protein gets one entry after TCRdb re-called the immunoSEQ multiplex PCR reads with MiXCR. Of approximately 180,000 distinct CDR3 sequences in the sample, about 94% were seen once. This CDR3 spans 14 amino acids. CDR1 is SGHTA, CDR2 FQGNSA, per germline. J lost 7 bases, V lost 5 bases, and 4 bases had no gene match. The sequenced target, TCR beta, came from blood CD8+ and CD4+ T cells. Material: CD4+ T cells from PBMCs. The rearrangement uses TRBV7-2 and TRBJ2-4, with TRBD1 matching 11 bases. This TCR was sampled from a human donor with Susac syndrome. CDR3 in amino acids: CASSGRDRGNIQYF. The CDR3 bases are TGTGCCAGCAGCGGGCGGGACAGGGGGAACATTCAGTACTTC.